Below, one T cell receptor (beta chain) is given with its context. Trimming cost V 0 bases and J 7 bases, with 9 bases left between them. This CDR3 spans 13 amino acids. In germline, CDR1 is MNHEY, CDR2 SVGAGI. The sample originates from a study of blood T cell repertoires in COVID-19. TCRdb's table, derived via immunoSEQ multiplex PCR, lists solely in-frame clones and lacks some. The data contain around 140,000 clones, around 87% of them singletons. The material sequenced was peripheral blood. V and J are TRBV6-5 and TRBJ2-5; no definite D call. This TCR was sampled from an elderly man with acute or convalescent COVID-19. The CDR3 bases are TGTGCCAGCAGTTACTCTAGCCCGGGGACCCAGTACTTC. It translates to CASSYSSPGTQYF.